Reported below is one TCR beta chain. This sample is part of a study of blood T cell repertoires in COVID-19. V lost 5 bases to trimming and J lost 7 bases; unmatched junction nucleotides: 10. In germline, CDR1 is MDHEN, CDR2 SYDVKM. The CDR3 is 14 residues long. Residents of approximately 25 US areas, aged roughly 18 to 89 years, made up the participants. In assigning cohorts, the study relied on participant-reported clinical history. Cohort 3 donors counted as recovered after two negative PCRs, clearance, or resolved symptoms. Original data processing: The assay estimated nucleated cells by amplifying reference gene primers. Sequenced by immunoSEQ multiplex PCR; TCRdb stores in-frame clones only, minus some. That table furnishes V, J and clone size, whereas the DNA furnished D and trimming. This sample yields approximately 270,000 clones, of which 70% to 90% are seen a single time; roughly 4% belongs to the top ten.

The V and J genes are TRBV28 and TRBJ1-2; TRBD1 matches at 7 bases. Sequenced: PBMCs or T cells enriched from blood (not recorded which). The receptor comes from a woman younger than 45 who had recovered from COVID-19. CDR3 amino acids: CASSGPLQGSGYTF. The CDR3 region has the DNA TGTGCCAGCAGTGGCCCGTTACAGGGGAGTGGCTACACCTTC.